These T cell receptor beta chains were read from a single sample in a study of CD8+CD57+ T cells in acquired aplastic anemia. A single record per CDR3 protein comes from TCRdb applying MiXCR to the reads. The sample consists of approximately 190,000 distinct CDR3 sequences, 48% of them appearing once. The source material was sorted CD4+, CD8+, or CD8+CD57+ T cells (not recorded which) from PBMCs. Receptors were obtained from a human donor with aplastic anemia. The CDR3 runs from the conserved cysteine through the conserved F or W. Fields, in order: D gene, J gene, V gene, clone size, CDR3 protein, CDR3 DNA. The D gene is left open where the match is weak. A row's size may be missing; if present it is once, few, many or a size class.

d_call: .; j_call: TRBJ2-7; v_call: TRBV5-1; clone_size: .; cdr3_aa: CASSLGIGGASNEQYF; cdr3_nt: TGCGCCAGCAGCTTGGGGATAGGAGGGGCCAGTAACGAGCAGTACTTC
d_call: .; j_call: TRBJ1-2; v_call: TRBV2; clone_size: many; cdr3_aa: CASRRAERNYGYTF; cdr3_nt: TGTGCCAGCAGACGGGCGGAACGAAACTATGGCTACACCTTC
d_call: .; j_call: TRBJ1-3; v_call: TRBV29-1; clone_size: many; cdr3_aa: CSVDRGNTIYF; cdr3_nt: TGCAGCGTCGACAGGGGAAACACCATATATTTT
d_call: .; j_call: TRBJ1-5; v_call: TRBV20-1; clone_size: many; cdr3_aa: CSARSGGAVASQPQHF; cdr3_nt: TGCAGTGCCCGAAGTGGGGGCGCAGTGGCTTCTCAGCCCCAGCATTTT
d_call: TRBD2; j_call: TRBJ2-3; v_call: TRBV10-3; clone_size: .; cdr3_aa: CAISESRGGPVDTQYF; cdr3_nt: TGTGCCATCAGTGAGTCCCGGGGGGGCCCGGTAGATACGCAGTATTTT
d_call: TRBD1; j_call: TRBJ2-7; v_call: TRBV12-3/TRBV12-4; clone_size: .; cdr3_aa: CASRPGTGGREQYF; cdr3_nt: TGTGCCAGCCGGCCCGGGACAGGGGGACGGGAGCAGTACTTC
d_call: .; j_call: TRBJ2-2; v_call: TRBV29-1; clone_size: .; cdr3_aa: CSVRGGINTGELFF; cdr3_nt: TGCAGCGTTAGAGGCGGGATTAACACCGGGGAGCTGTTTTTT
d_call: .; j_call: TRBJ1-5; v_call: TRBV9; clone_size: .; cdr3_aa: CALQGRQPQHF; cdr3_nt: TGTGCCCTACAGGGTAGGCAGCCCCAGCATTTT
d_call: .; j_call: TRBJ2-3; v_call: TRBV11-2; clone_size: .; cdr3_aa: CASSLWSRETDTQYF; cdr3_nt: TGTGCCAGCAGCTTATGGTCCCGGGAGACAGATACGCAGTATTTT
d_call: TRBD1; j_call: TRBJ1-6; v_call: TRBV10-2; clone_size: few; cdr3_aa: CASSAQGSGTFSPLHF; cdr3_nt: TGCGCCAGCAGTGCACAGGGGAGCGGTACGTTTTCACCCCTCCACTTT
d_call: .; j_call: TRBJ2-3; v_call: TRBV10-3; clone_size: .; cdr3_aa: CAIAVSTDAQYF; cdr3_nt: TGTGCCATCGCAGTGAGCACAGATGCGCAGTATTTT
d_call: .; j_call: TRBJ2-7; v_call: TRBV11-2; clone_size: many; cdr3_aa: CASSRWGDRWSSYEQYF; cdr3_nt: TGTGCCAGCAGCCGATGGGGGGACCGTTGGAGCTCCTACGAGCAGTACTTC
d_call: TRBD1; j_call: TRBJ2-5; v_call: TRBV11-2; clone_size: .; cdr3_aa: CASSLLQGARETQYF; cdr3_nt: TGTGCCAGCAGCTTACTTCAGGGGGCCCGAGAGACCCAGTACTTC
d_call: .; j_call: TRBJ2-7; v_call: TRBV20-1; clone_size: .; cdr3_aa: CSARRESFYEQYF; cdr3_nt: TGCAGTGCTAGACGGGAGAGCTTCTACGAGCAGTACTTC
d_call: .; j_call: TRBJ1-4; v_call: TRBV5-5; clone_size: .; cdr3_aa: CASGPMGQANEKLFF; cdr3_nt: TGTGCCAGCGGCCCCATGGGACAAGCGAACGAAAAACTGTTTTTT
d_call: .; j_call: TRBJ2-1; v_call: TRBV20-1; clone_size: once; cdr3_aa: CSASQGNSYNEQFF; cdr3_nt: TGCAGTGCTAGCCAGGGGAACTCCTACAATGAGCAGTTCTTC
d_call: TRBD1; j_call: TRBJ1-3; v_call: TRBV20-1; clone_size: many; cdr3_aa: CSAGDRPGNTIYF; cdr3_nt: TGCAGTGCCGGGGACAGACCTGGAAACACCATATATTTT
d_call: .; j_call: TRBJ1-5; v_call: TRBV7-3; clone_size: .; cdr3_aa: CASSLSTGQPQHF; cdr3_nt: TGTGCCAGCAGCTTGTCGACGGGACAGCCCCAGCATTTT
d_call: .; j_call: TRBJ2-5; v_call: TRBV2; clone_size: few; cdr3_aa: CASSPGLARETQYF; cdr3_nt: TGCGCCAGCAGTCCGGGACTTGCTCGGGAGACCCAGTACTTC
d_call: .; j_call: TRBJ2-1; v_call: TRBV7-2; clone_size: .; cdr3_aa: CASSWKVNEQFF; cdr3_nt: TGTGCCAGCAGCTGGAAGGTCAATGAGCAGTTCTTC